The table lists the clone carrying this T cell receptor beta chain with many counts. Amplification yielded TCR beta CDR3 regions, with RNA transcripts as the source. The study used the HTBI primer set for a first-round RT-PCR of the TCR CDR3. Each CDR3 protein gets one entry after TCRdb re-called the multiplex PCR reads with MiXCR. Altogether about 400,000 distinct CDR3 sequences are present, about 13% being singletons, with the ten largest covering about 9.1%. The sample originates from a study of T cells in Graves' hyperthyroidism and ophthalmopathy. CDR1 and CDR2 (germline): MDHEN, SYDVKM. This CDR3 has 14 amino acids. V was clipped by 1 base and J by 3 bases; unmatched bases: 3.

This rearrangement joins TRBV28 to TRBJ2-7; TRBD2 aligns across 7 bases. The TCR originated in a young woman with Graves' hyperthyroidism. Sequencing used blood. The DNA for the CDR3 is TGTGCCAGCAGTTTATATGGGGGGGACTACGAGCAGTACTTC. It encodes CASSLYGGDYEQYF.